The rows below give T cell receptor beta chains drawn from one sample of a study of T cell repertoires in cytomegalovirus infection. Via MiXCR, TCRdb re-called the reads, giving one row per CDR3 protein. Here the sample spans 450,000 to 650,000 distinct CDR3 sequences, approximately 40% being singletons. Their antigens remain unidentified. The source was cultured PBMCs, collected from culture after CMV antigen stimulation. Receptors were obtained from a human donor in good health (CMV status not recorded). Some clones in this sample may be carry-over from other donors' samples. Each CDR3 is given with its conserved first and last residue.

V: TRBV18
J: TRBJ2-2
CDR3: CASSPGTSATGELFF

V: TRBV12-3/TRBV12-4
J: TRBJ2-1
CDR3: CASSFNRGVNNEQFF

V: TRBV7-9
J: TRBJ2-3
CDR3: CASSLIGGDTQYF

V: TRBV6-2/TRBV6-3
J: TRBJ2-1
CDR3: CASSYLPSGPYNEQFF

V: TRBV10-2
J: TRBJ2-3
CDR3: CASTPRPVNTDTQYF

V: TRBV7-4
J: TRBJ2-5
CDR3: CASSLGPGLAGAKETQYF

V: TRBV7-2
J: TRBJ1-1
CDR3: CASSWAGTTEAFF

V: TRBV11-2
J: TRBJ2-5
CDR3: CASSLAGEAETQYF

V: TRBV6-8
J: TRBJ2-2
CDR3: CASSYEREGTGELFF

V: TRBV12-3/TRBV12-4
J: TRBJ2-1
CDR3: CASSNAGASRGEQFF

V: TRBV12-3/TRBV12-4
J: TRBJ1-6
CDR3: CASSRLYYNSPLHF

V: TRBV2
J: TRBJ2-3
CDR3: CASSDQISGTQYF

V: TRBV7-6
J: TRBJ2-7
CDR3: CASSLERGTEQYF

V: TRBV5-1
J: TRBJ2-1
CDR3: CASSLMTSGRVEQFF